Given below is one T cell receptor beta chain in context. The antigen remains undetermined. V was trimmed by 7 bases and J by 6 bases, leaving 12 bases between them. The CDR3 extends over 12 amino acids. The germline V gene has CDR1 MNHEY and CDR2 SVGAGI. This entry is derived from a study of T cell responses to AZD1222 COVID-19 vaccine. Study-wide context: Some second doses came at about 4 weeks and others at about 12 weeks; these were pooled. Study-wide results and caveats: The sample set comprised mostly white British donors with more females, and clonal diversity was possibly underestimated. Across spike, vaccine-associated CD4 TCRs were found, dominant at 160-218 and 743-854.

TCRdb's copy holds only in-frame clones and misses some; the assay was immunoSEQ multiplex PCR. This table holds roughly 120,000 clones, approximately 83% found once. This TCR was sampled from an adult in good health. The sample was peripheral blood, taken on day 0 of AZD1222 vaccination. J is TRBJ1-2 and V is TRBV6-5; D gene ambiguous. The CDR3 DNA follows: TGTGCCAGCAAACTAGGGCCTAATGGCTACACCTTC. Its protein product is CASKLGPNGYTF.